The present T cell receptor (beta chain) was sequenced within a study of blood T cell repertoires in COVID-19. This CDR3 region has 14 residues. After removal of 6 bases from V and 5 bases from J, the junction contained 6 bases not matched to a gene. CDR1 is KGHSH, CDR2 LQKENI, per germline. Assay used: immunoSEQ multiplex PCR; TCRdb lists only in-frame clones, some missing. The sample consists of roughly 300,000 clones, over 75% of them appearing once. The sequenced sample was peripheral blood. The sequence was obtained from a man younger than 35 with active or convalescent COVID-19. The chain carries TRBV18 and TRBJ1-5; 8 bases agree with TRBD1. The CDR3 bases are TGTGCCAGCTCGGACAGACAGGGGTATCAGCCCCAGCATTTT. The encoded protein is CASSDRQGYQPQHF.